This T cell receptor beta chain derives from a study of CD8 T cells in ankylosing spondylitis. Whole-study findings and limits: In ankylosing spondylitis blood, a motif of roughly 8 highly homologous TCR beta variants appeared characteristic.

In this sample, this clonotype turned up many times. Its antigen is unidentified. A single record per CDR3 protein comes from TCRdb applying MiXCR to the 5' RACE reads. The sample has about 400,000 distinct CDR3 sequences; 20% to 25% are singletons. CDR1 is LGHDT, CDR2 YNNKEL, per germline (reference sequence). Unmatched junction bases numbered 4, after V lost 4 bases and J lost 3 bases. The CDR3 is 15 amino acids. The source of this sequence is a male donor with ankylosing spondylitis. The sample was blood, either unsorted or a sorted T cell fraction (not recorded which). The chain combines TRBV3-1 with TRBJ2-1; 9 positions match TRBD1. The CDR3 coding sequence is TGTGCCAGCAGCCGTGACAGGGGGTACTACAATGAGCAGTTCTTC. Translation: CASSRDRGYYNEQFF.